These 15 T cell receptor beta chains were all obtained from the same sample, sequenced in a study of blood T cell repertoires in COVID-19. This table comes from immunoSEQ multiplex PCR, and its TCRdb copy is limited to in-frame clones, with some not included. The repertoire holds under 80,000 clones, with almost 85% as singletons. Sequenced input: peripheral blood. The receptors originated from a man aged 45-65 years with acute or convalescent COVID-19.

The V gene is TRBV12-5, the J gene TRBJ2-5; 7 positions agree with TRBD1. Trimming took 7 bases from V and 3 from J; bases not matched to a gene: 8. Germline V gives CDR1 LGHNT, CDR2 FRNRAP. The CDR3 loop spans 14 amino acids. The CDR3, as DNA: TGTGCTAGTGCCATAGGGACAGCAAAAGAGACCCAGTACTTC. As protein: CASAIGTAKETQYF. The full variable domain, in which reference TRBV12-5 and TRBJ2-5 provide the parts outside the CDR3, is DARVTQTPRHKVTEMGQEVTMRCQPILGHNTVFWYRQTMMQGLELLAYFRNRAPLDDSGMPKDRFSAEMPDATLATLKIQPSEPRDSAVYFCASAIGTAKETQYFGPGTRLLVL.

This sequence joins TRBV9 and TRBJ2-1, with 8 bases that match TRBD1. CDR3 size: 14 residues. Unmatched junction bases numbered 3, after V lost 2 bases and J lost 5 bases. Germline V lookup: CDR1 SGDLS, CDR2 YYNGEE. The chain's CDR3 is CASSVTGGHNEQFF. The CDR3 DNA reads TGTGCCAGCAGCGTTACAGGGGGGCACAATGAGCAGTTCTTC.

The rearrangement links TRBV24-1 to TRBJ2-1; possible D gene TRBD2, 5 bases. V lost 1 base and J lost 9, with 9 bases in between. This CDR3 has 13 residues. The V gene's germline CDR1 is KGHDR and CDR2 SFDVKD. The CDR3 coding sequence is TGTGCCACCAGTGATTTTTTCGGGGTTGAGCAGTTCTTC. Encoded protein: CATSDFFGVEQFF.

V usage is TRBV3-1 (or the pseudogene TRBV3-2) and J usage is TRBJ2-1, with 7 nucleotides matching TRBD2. Germline CDR1 is LGHDT and CDR2 is YNNKEL (reference sequence). V lost 2 bases and J lost 5; bases outside the gene matches: 3. The CDR3 spans 14 residues. CDR3 loop: CASSQPSGDNEQFF. DNA of the CDR3: TGTGCCAGCAGCCAACCTAGCGGAGACAATGAGCAGTTCTTC.

The J gene is TRBJ2-7, the V gene TRBV5-8; TRBD2 agrees at 12 bases. The V segment lost 4 bases and the J segment 1 base; nucleotides outside the gene matches: 6. Germline assignment: CDR1 SGHTS and CDR2 YDEGEE. This CDR3 comprises 16 residues. Here the CDR3 reads CASSTTGTSGSYEQYF. The CDR3, as DNA: TGTGCCAGCAGCACAACCGGGACTAGCGGGTCCTACGAGCAGTACTTC.

This clone was recorded once. V and J are TRBV6-5 and TRBJ1-2; D might be TRBD1 (6 bases). The V end lost 5 bases, the J end lost 3 bases, and 16 bases lay between the germline ends. Germline V gene sequence: CDR1 MNHEY, CDR2 SVGAGI. The CDR3 runs to 15 residues. The CDR3 DNA reads TGTGCCAGCAGTCCCCGGGGGGCAGCATACTATGGCTACACCTTC. Its translation is CASSPRGAAYYGYTF.

CDR3 region: CASSLGTLERETQYF. In DNA, the CDR3 is TGCGCCAGCAGCCTAGGGACTCTAGAGCGGGAGACCCAGTACTTC. The chain is built from TRBV4-3 and TRBJ2-5; tentatively, D is TRBD2 (6 bases). Trimming removed 4 bases at V and 5 bases at J, with 17 bases between. The CDR3 loop spans 15 amino acids. From germline, CDR1 is LGHNA and CDR2 YSLEER.

The chain joins TRBV10-3 to TRBJ2-2; TRBD1 aligns across 7 bases. V was pared by 6 bases and J by 0 bases, with 1 base of the junction left unmatched. Germline V gene data show CDR1 as ENHRY and CDR2 as SYGVKD. This CDR3 is built from 14 residues. The CDR3 region has the DNA TGTGCCATCAGACAGGGGTCGAACACCGGGGAGCTGTTTTTT. As protein: CAIRQGSNTGELFF.

V gene TRBV7-9 combines with J gene TRBJ1-4; no firm D call. Between the trimmed V and J ends, which lost 1 base and 5 bases, there was a span of 8 bases. Germline CDR1 reads SEHNR; CDR2 reads FQNEAQ (reference sequence). The CDR3 loop spans 14 amino acids. The chain's CDR3 is CASSLVGLNEKLFF. In nucleotides, the CDR3 is TGTGCCAGCAGCTTAGTTGGCCTCAATGAAAAACTGTTTTTT.

This clone was recorded at least ten times. The chain is built from TRBV27 and TRBJ2-7; 8 positions agree with TRBD1. In germline, CDR1 is MNHEY, CDR2 SMNVEV (reference sequence). Trimming at V came to 5 bases and at J to 5 bases, leaving 14 bases not matched to a gene. The CDR3 totals 16 residues. This CDR3 reads CASSLDQGAVLNEQYF. CDR3 nucleotides: TGTGCCAGCAGTCTGGACCAGGGGGCTGTCCTGAACGAGCAGTACTTC.

Only a few counts were recorded for this clone. V and J are TRBV29-1 and TRBJ1-1, with TRBD1 matching 8 bases. The CDR3 loop spans 13 amino acids. The germline V gene encodes CDR1 SQVTM and CDR2 ANQGSEA. Trimming cost V 3 bases and J 3 bases; bases outside gene matches: 3. CDR3 DNA sequence: TGCAGCGTTGACGAGACAGGGGACACTGAAGCTTTCTTT. It encodes CSVDETGDTEAFF.

This chain uses TRBV27 with TRBJ1-6; D may be TRBD1 (5 bases). V was clipped by 5 bases and J by 2 bases, with 10 bases between them. CDR1 and CDR2 from the germline V gene are MNHEY and SMNVEV (reference sequence). The CDR3 extends over 15 amino acids. CDR3 in amino acids: CASSPNRPYNSPLHF. As DNA, the CDR3 is TGTGCCAGCAGTCCCAACAGGCCCTATAATTCACCCCTCCACTTT.

This clone is a singleton in its sample. This sequence joins TRBV7-2 and TRBJ2-3; D remains ambiguous. CDR3 length equals 15 residues. Germline CDR1 and CDR2: SGHTA and FQGNSA. Trimming stripped 0 bases from V and 0 bases from J, with 7 bases between. DNA of the CDR3: TGTGCCAGCAGCTTAGCATCACGGAGCACAGATACGCAGTATTTT. This translates into CASSLASRSTDTQYF.

V is TRBV2 and J is TRBJ2-5; a possible D gene is TRBD2 (6 bases). The V end lost 7 bases, the J end lost 1 base, and 13 bases lay between the germline ends. The CDR3 spans 14 residues. From germline, CDR1 is SNHLY and CDR2 FYNNEI. The CDR3 is CASTRGITQETQYF. The CDR3 DNA reads as TGTGCCAGCACGCGGGGAATTACCCAAGAGACCCAGTACTTC.

The chain couples TRBV28 to TRBJ1-5; 7 nucleotides agree with TRBD1. Germline values: CDR1 MDHEN, CDR2 SYDVKM. The length of the CDR3 is 16 residues. The J segment lost 0 bases and the V segment lost 6 bases, leaving 8 bases of the junction unmatched. In DNA, the CDR3 is TGTGCCAGCAGCGACAGGGCAAGACATAGCAATCAGCCCCAGCATTTT. Residues: CASSDRARHSNQPQHF. The full variable domain, its missing parts supplied by reference TRBV28 and TRBJ1-5, is DVKVTQSSRYLVKRTGEKVFLECVQDMDHENMFWYRQDPGLGLRLIYFSYDVKMKEKGDIPEGYSVSREKKERFSLILESASTNQTSMYLCASSDRARHSNQPQHFGDGTRLSIL.